This T cell receptor beta chain was sequenced for a study of identical twins. Study-wide results and caveats: Whereas memory repertoires showed no such difference, abundant cord blood beta clonotypes carried fewer insertions.

V was pared by 1 base and J by 0 bases, with 6 bases between. The CDR3 is 14 residues long. TCRdb processed the 5' RACE reads anew with MiXCR; each CDR3 protein has one entry. The table includes some 570,000 distinct CDR3 sequences, approximately 20% detected once. The table lists this clonotype with many counts. Its matching antigen is unknown. This same sample was also part of a study on yellow fever vaccine responses in identical twins.

This clonotype was sampled from a woman aged 18-29 years in good health. J is TRBJ1-1 and V is TRBV12-3 or TRBV12-4; D call uncertain. The specimen was CD4+ T cells sorted from blood. CDR3 protein: CASSLDHLNTEAFF. CDR3 nucleotide sequence: TGTGCCAGCAGTTTAGATCACCTGAACACTGAAGCTTTCTTT.